The 9 T cell receptor beta chains below come from one sample, sequenced in a study of regulatory T cells in long-lasting Graves disease. Time point indicated: persistent/refractory GD, antithyroid drugs over 5 years with positive TRAb. There was RNA extracted from PBMCs, and the TCR library was made from it. Construction of TCR beta libraries relied on iRepertoire HTBI primers and on Arm-PCR targeting CDR3 regions. In TCRdb, the multiplex PCR reads were re-called with MiXCR into one record per CDR3 protein. This table holds a few hundred thousand distinct CDR3 sequences, about 23% found once. The sample was peripheral blood mononuclear cells (PBMCs), taken when the disease was refractory, from a patient treated with antithyroid drugs. The receptors come from a woman in her thirties or forties with Graves disease.

V usage is TRBV19 and J usage is TRBJ2-5; TRBD2 is a possible D gene (5 bases). The CDR3 spans 14 residues. CDR1 is LNHDA, CDR2 SQIVND, per germline (reference sequence). V was trimmed by 1 base and J by 4 bases, leaving 10 bases between them. The CDR3 loop is CASSIVDGRETQYF. CDR3 coding DNA: TGTGCCAGTAGTATAGTGGATGGGAGAGAGACCCAGTACTTC. Drawing the rest from reference TRBV19 and TRBJ2-5, the complete variable domain is DGGITQSPKYLFRKEGQNVTLSCEQNLNHDAMYWYRQDPGQGLRLIYYSQIVNDFQKGDIAEGYSVSREKKESFPLTVTSAQKNPTAFYLCASSIVDGRETQYFGPGTRLLVL.

This clonotype was counted once. The chain has TRBV5-6 and TRBJ2-1, with a tentative D call TRBD1 (6 bases). The CDR3 is 14 amino acids. Germline values: CDR1 SGHDT, CDR2 YYEEEE. V shed 5 bases and J shed 5 bases, with 14 bases lying between them. The CDR3 protein is CASRPTGTHNEQFF. Here the CDR3 DNA reads TGTGCCAGCAGACCGACAGGTACCCACAATGAGCAGTTCTTC.

This clonotype was counted a few times. The CDR3 here is CASSDLRADTQYF. The CDR3 bases are TGTGCCAGCAGTGATTTGAGAGCAGATACGCAGTATTTT. This sequence joins TRBV2 and TRBJ2-3; D ambiguous. Germline V gene sequence: CDR1 SNHLY, CDR2 FYNNEI. This CDR3 is built from 13 residues. Trimming pared 3 bases from V and 4 bases from J, leaving 8 bases between.

This clonotype was picked up a small number of times. The chain has TRBV7-2 and TRBJ2-2, with TRBD2 as a possible D gene (5 bases). The CDR3 has 13 residues. Looked up from germline, CDR1 is SGHTA and CDR2 is FQGNSA. Trimming took off 5 bases at V and 6 bases at J, with 10 bases between the two ends. Here the CDR3 reads CASSATRAGELFF. CDR3 coding DNA: TGTGCCAGCAGCGCCACTAGGGCCGGGGAGCTGTTTTTT.

The chain couples TRBV6-1 to TRBJ1-5; D is possibly TRBD1 (6 bases). V was trimmed by 7 bases and J by 2 bases, leaving 15 bases between them. Germline CDR1 is MNHNS and CDR2 is SASEGT. This CDR3 has 15 residues. In DNA form, the CDR3 reads TGTGCCAGCAACAAACAGGGAACGGGCAATCAGCCCCAGCATTTT. As protein: CASNKQGTGNQPQHF.

This clonotype was seen a handful of times. The rearrangement joins TRBV6-2 or TRBV6-3 to TRBJ2-3, with 7 bases matching TRBD1. In germline, CDR1 is MNHEY, CDR2 SVGEGT. This CDR3 comprises 17 residues. Trimming removed 5 bases from V and 0 bases from J; junction bases left unmatched: 11. In nucleotides, the CDR3 is TGTGCCAGCAGTGTACCCGCGGACAGGCCCAGCACAGATACGCAGTATTTT. It yields the protein CASSVPADRPSTDTQYF.

The V gene is TRBV6-1, the J gene TRBJ2-7; D remains ambiguous. Germline V gives CDR1 MNHNS, CDR2 SASEGT. The CDR3 runs to 13 residues. Trimming removed 6 bases from V and 2 bases from J, with 11 bases in between. The chain's CDR3 is CASSIGRTYEQYF. The CDR3 coding sequence is TGTGCCAGCAGCATTGGACGTACCTACGAGCAGTACTTC.

With regard to this clonotype: This may come from a read error, since a much larger clone is one base off. V usage is TRBV7-9 and J usage is TRBJ2-7, with 9 bases lining up with TRBD2. Germline CDR1 reads SEHNR; CDR2 reads FQNEAQ (reference sequence). J gave up 4 bases and V 2 bases, and 3 bases lay outside the gene matches. The CDR3 is 14 residues long. The CDR3 is CASSLLAGRYEQYF. The DNA for the CDR3 is TGTGCCAGCAGCTTACTAGCGGGACGATACGAGCAGTACTTC.

The chain carries TRBV11-2 and TRBJ1-1; D unclear. Germline values: CDR1 SGHAT, CDR2 FQNNGV. Trimming cost V 6 bases and J 3 bases, with 11 bases left between them. The CDR3 loop spans 13 amino acids. CDR3 region: CASRDGGHTEAFF. CDR3 bases: TGTGCCAGCAGGGATGGCGGCCACACTGAAGCTTTCTTT.